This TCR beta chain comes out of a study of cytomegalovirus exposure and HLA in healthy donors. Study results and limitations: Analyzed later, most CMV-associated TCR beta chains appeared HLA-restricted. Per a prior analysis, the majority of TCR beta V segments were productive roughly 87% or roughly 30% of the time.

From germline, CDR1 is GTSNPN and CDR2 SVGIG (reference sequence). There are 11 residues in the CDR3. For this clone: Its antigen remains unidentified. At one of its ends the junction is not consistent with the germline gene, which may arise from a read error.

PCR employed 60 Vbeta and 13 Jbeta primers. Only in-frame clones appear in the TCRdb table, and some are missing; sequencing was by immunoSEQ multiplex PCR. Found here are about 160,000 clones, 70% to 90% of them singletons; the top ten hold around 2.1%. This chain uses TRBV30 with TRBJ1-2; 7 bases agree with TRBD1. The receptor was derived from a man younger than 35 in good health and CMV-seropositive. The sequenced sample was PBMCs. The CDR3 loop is CAWERGGQGIF. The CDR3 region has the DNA TGTGCCTGGGAACGAGGGGGCCAGGGGATCTTC. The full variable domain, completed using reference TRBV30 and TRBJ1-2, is SQTIHQWPATLVQPVGSPLSLECTVEGTSNPNLYWYRQAAGRGLQLLFYSVGIGQISSEVPQNLSASRPQDRQFILSSKKLLLSDSGFYLCAWERGGQGIFGSGTRLTVV.